This TCR beta chain came from a study of blood T cell repertoires in COVID-19. Study in general: The cDNA or gDNA used as material had been derived from T cells, B-cell-depleted T cells, or PBMCs.

Produced via immunoSEQ multiplex PCR; TCRdb's table is partial and in-frame only. Here the sample spans roughly 57,000 clones, around 67% being singletons. In germline, CDR1 is SGHNT, CDR2 YYREEE (reference sequence). V dropped 4 bases and J dropped 3 bases, with 19 bases sitting between them. The CDR3 is 16 residues long. In its sample, this clone was seen a few times. V is TRBV5-4 and J is TRBJ1-1; TRBD1 might be the D (6 bases). Source material: peripheral blood. This receptor was identified in a woman in her sixties or seventies with acute or convalescent COVID-19. CDR3 DNA: TGTGCCAGCAGCCGGGACATTCGTGGACCGCACACTGAAGCTTTCTTT. Protein sequence: CASSRDIRGPHTEAFF. Full variable domain (remainder filled in from reference TRBV5-4 and TRBJ1-1): ETGVTQSPTHLIKTRGQQVTLRCSSQSGHNTVSWYQQALGQGPQFIFQYYREEENGRGNFPPRFSGLQFPNYSSELNVNALELDDSALYLCASSRDIRGPHTEAFFGQGTRLTVV.